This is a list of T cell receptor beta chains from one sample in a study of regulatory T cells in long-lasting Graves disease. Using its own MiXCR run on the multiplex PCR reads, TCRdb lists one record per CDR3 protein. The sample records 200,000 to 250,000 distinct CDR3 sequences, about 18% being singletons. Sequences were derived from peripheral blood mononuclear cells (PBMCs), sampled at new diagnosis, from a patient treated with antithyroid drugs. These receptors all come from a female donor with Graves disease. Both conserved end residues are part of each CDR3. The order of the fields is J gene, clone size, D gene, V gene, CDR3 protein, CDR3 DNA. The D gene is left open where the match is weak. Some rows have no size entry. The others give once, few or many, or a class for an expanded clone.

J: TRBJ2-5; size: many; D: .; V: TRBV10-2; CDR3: CASSPTNLQETQYF; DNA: TGCGCCAGCAGTCCAACCAACTTACAAGAGACCCAGTACTTC
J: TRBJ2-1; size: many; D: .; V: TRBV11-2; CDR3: CASSLGLGNYNEQFF; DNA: TGTGCCAGCAGCTTAGGGTTGGGAAATTACAATGAGCAGTTCTTC
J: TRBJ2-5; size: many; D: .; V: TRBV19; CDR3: CASIGEPDQETQYF; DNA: TGTGCCAGTATCGGAGAGCCGGACCAAGAGACCCAGTACTTC
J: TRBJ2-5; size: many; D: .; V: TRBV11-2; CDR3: CASSVGAQETQYF; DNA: TGTGCCAGCAGCGTCGGGGCCCAAGAGACCCAGTACTTC
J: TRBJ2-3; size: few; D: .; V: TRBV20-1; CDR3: CSARGDSARLTSANTQYF; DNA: TGCAGTGCTAGGGGGGATAGCGCGAGGTTGACCAGCGCCAATACGCAGTATTTT
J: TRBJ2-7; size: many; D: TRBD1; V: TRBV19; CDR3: CASSILGTGIYEQYF; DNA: TGTGCCAGTAGTATACTCGGGACAGGAATCTACGAGCAGTACTTC
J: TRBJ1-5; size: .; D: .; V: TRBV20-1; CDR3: CSAGRQNQPQHF; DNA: TGCAGTGCAGGGAGACAGAATCAGCCCCAGCATTTT
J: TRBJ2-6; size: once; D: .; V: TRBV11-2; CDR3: CASSPWAVRDLGANVLTF; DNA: TGTGCCAGCAGCCCATGGGCGGTTAGGGACCTAGGGGCCAACGTCCTGACTTTC
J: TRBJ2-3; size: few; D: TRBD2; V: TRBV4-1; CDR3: CASSQQNSGRGTDTQYF; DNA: TGCGCCAGCAGCCAGCAAAATAGCGGGAGGGGTACAGATACGCAGTATTTT
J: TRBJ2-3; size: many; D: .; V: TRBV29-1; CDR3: CSVEGGEVGADTQYF; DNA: TGCAGCGTTGAAGGGGGGGAAGTAGGGGCAGATACGCAGTATTTT
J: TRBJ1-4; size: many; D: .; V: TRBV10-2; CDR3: CASMDTAFNEKLFF; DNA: TGCGCCAGCATGGACACCGCGTTTAATGAAAAACTGTTTTTT
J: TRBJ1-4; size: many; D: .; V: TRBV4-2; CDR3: CASSLRETTNEKLFF; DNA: TGTGCCAGCAGCCTCCGGGAAACAACTAATGAAAAACTGTTTTTT
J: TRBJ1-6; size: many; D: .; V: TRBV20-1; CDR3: CSARDVATSPLHF; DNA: TGCAGTGCTAGAGACGTTGCGACTTCACCCCTCCACTTT
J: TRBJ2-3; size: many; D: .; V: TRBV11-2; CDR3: CASSRLGTDTQYF; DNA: TGTGCCAGCAGTAGACTAGGAACAGATACGCAGTATTTT
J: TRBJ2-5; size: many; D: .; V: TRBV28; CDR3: CAIGSRKETQYF; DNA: TGTGCCATCGGTTCTAGGAAAGAGACCCAGTACTTC
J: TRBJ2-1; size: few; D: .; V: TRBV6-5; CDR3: CASSYSWSSYNEQFF; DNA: TGTGCCAGCAGTTACTCCTGGAGCTCCTACAATGAGCAGTTCTTC
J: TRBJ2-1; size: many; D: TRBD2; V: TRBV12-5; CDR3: CASMWLEREYSYNEQFF; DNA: TGTGCTAGTATGTGGTTGGAGCGGGAGTATAGCTACAATGAGCAGTTCTTC
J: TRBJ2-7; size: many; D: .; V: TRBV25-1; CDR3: CASSITNVEQYF; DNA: TGTGCCAGCAGTATTACCAACGTCGAGCAGTACTTC
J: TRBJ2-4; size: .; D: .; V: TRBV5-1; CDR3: CASRTGAGTPYF; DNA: TGCGCCAGCAGGACGGGAGCCGGAACTCCGTACTTC
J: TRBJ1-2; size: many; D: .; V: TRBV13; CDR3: CASSPTGTYGYTF; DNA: TGTGCCAGCAGTCCAACAGGCACCTATGGCTACACCTTC
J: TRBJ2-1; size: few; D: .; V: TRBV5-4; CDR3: CASSLPTRDEQFF; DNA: TGTGCCAGCAGCTTACCCACTAGGGATGAGCAGTTCTTC
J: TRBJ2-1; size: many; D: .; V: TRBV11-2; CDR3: CASSLDTSEQFF; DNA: TGTGCCAGCAGCTTAGATACTTCCGAGCAGTTCTTC
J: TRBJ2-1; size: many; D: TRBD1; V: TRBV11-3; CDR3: CASSVDRVFPGEQFF; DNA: TGTGCCAGCAGCGTAGACAGGGTCTTCCCTGGTGAGCAGTTCTTC
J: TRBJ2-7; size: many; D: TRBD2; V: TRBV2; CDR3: CATNRDYLYEQYF; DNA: TGTGCCACTAACCGGGACTACCTATACGAGCAGTACTTC
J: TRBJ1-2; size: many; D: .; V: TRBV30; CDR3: CAWRGQLSERSGYTF; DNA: TGTGCCTGGAGGGGGCAGTTGTCCGAGCGTAGTGGCTACACCTTC
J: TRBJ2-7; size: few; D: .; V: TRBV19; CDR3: CASRGAAGYEQYF; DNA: TGTGCCAGTAGGGGGGCCGCAGGCTACGAGCAGTACTTC
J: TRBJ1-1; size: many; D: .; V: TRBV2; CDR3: CASSGGGGTEAFF; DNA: TGTGCCAGCAGTGGGGGAGGGGGCACTGAAGCTTTCTTT
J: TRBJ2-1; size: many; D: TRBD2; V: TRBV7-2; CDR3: CASSPGSGRSHEQFF; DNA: TGTGCCAGCAGCCCGGGTAGCGGGAGATCTCATGAGCAGTTCTTC
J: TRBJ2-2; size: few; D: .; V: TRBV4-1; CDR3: CASSQDQGAGELFF; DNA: TGCGCCAGCAGCCAAGATCAGGGTGCGGGGGAGCTGTTTTTT
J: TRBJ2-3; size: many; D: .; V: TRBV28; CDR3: CASVFRGRSDTQYF; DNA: TGTGCCAGCGTATTCCGGGGGCGCTCAGATACGCAGTATTTT
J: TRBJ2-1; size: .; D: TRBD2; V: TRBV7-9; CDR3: CATQSSGREVNEQFF; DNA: TGTGCCACCCAGTCCAGCGGGAGGGAAGTCAATGAGCAGTTCTTC
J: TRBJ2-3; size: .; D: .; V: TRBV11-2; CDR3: CASSLDRSVITDTQYF; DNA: TGTGCCAGCAGCTTAGATCGTTCGGTCATCACAGATACGCAGTATTTT
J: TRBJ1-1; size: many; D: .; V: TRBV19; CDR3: CASTVQGNTEAFF; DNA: TGTGCCAGTACAGTCCAGGGGAACACTGAAGCTTTCTTT
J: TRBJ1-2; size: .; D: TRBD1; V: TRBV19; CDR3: CATGTGHYGYTF; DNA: TGTGCCACCGGGACAGGGCACTATGGCTACACCTTC
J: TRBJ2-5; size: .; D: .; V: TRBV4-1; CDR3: CASSQVWSGRETQYF; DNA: TGCGCCAGCAGCCAGGTCTGGAGTGGGCGAGAGACCCAGTACTTC
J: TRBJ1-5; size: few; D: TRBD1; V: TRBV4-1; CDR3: CASSQEGQGAGGPQHF; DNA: TGCGCCAGCAGCCAAGAGGGACAGGGGGCGGGAGGGCCCCAGCATTTT
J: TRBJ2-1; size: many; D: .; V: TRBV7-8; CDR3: CASSLERDTYNEQFF; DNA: TGTGCCAGCAGCTTAGAACGGGACACCTACAATGAGCAGTTCTTC
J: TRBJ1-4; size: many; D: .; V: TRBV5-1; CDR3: CASSLEVREEKLFF; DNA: TGCGCCAGCAGCTTGGAAGTACGGGAGGAAAAACTGTTTTTT
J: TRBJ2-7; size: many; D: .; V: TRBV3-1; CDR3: CASSRNGGTEQYF; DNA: TGTGCCAGCAGCCGCAATGGGGGAACCGAGCAGTACTTC
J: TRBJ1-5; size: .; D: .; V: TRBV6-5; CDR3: CASSYRPRQNQPQHF; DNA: TGTGCCAGCAGTTACCGGCCCAGGCAAAATCAGCCCCAGCATTTT
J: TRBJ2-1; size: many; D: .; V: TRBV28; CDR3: CASIGDGWMQFF; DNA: TGTGCCAGCATCGGGGATGGGTGGATGCAGTTCTTC
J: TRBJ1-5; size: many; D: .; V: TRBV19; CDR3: CASISGKKQPQHF; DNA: TGTGCCAGTATATCAGGGAAGAAACAGCCCCAGCATTTT
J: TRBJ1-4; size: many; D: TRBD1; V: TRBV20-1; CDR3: CSAPGQREKLFF; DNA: TGCAGTGCCCCGGGACAGAGGGAAAAACTGTTTTTT
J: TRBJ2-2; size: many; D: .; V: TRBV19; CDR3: CASSWTGAVGELFF; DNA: TGTGCCAGTAGTTGGACGGGAGCCGTCGGGGAGCTGTTTTTT
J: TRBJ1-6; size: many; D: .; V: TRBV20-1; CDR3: CSASLGFNSPLHF; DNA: TGCAGTGCTAGCTTGGGGTTTAATTCACCCCTCCACTTT
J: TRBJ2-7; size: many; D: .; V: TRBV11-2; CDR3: CASSSTGRLSYEQYF; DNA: TGTGCCAGCAGCTCGACAGGGAGGCTCTCCTACGAGCAGTACTTC
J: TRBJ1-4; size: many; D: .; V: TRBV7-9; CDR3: CASSLRRVGDEKLFF; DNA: TGTGCCAGCAGCTTAAGGCGCGTCGGCGATGAAAAACTGTTTTTT
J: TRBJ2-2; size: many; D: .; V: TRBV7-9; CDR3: CASSLPPVGELFF; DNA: TGTGCCAGCAGCTTGCCCCCAGTCGGGGAGCTGTTTTTT
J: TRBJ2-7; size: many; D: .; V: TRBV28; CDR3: CATAGVWEQYF; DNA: TGTGCCACAGCAGGCGTCTGGGAGCAGTACTTC
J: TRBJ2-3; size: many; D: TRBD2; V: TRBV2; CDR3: CASNRLAGYTDTQYF; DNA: TGTGCCAGCAACAGACTAGCGGGGTACACAGATACGCAGTATTTT
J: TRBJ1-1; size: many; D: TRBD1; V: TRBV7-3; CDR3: CASSLGGQSLNTEAFF; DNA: TGTGCCAGCAGCTTAGGGGGACAGTCTTTGAACACTGAAGCTTTCTTT
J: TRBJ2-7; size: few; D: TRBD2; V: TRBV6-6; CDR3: CASSYSAGVYYEQYF; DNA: TGTGCCAGCAGTTACTCGGCGGGAGTCTACTACGAGCAGTACTTC
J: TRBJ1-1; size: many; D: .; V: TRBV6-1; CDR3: CASSADSAIEAFF; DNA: TGTGCCAGCAGTGCGGACTCCGCAATTGAAGCTTTCTTT
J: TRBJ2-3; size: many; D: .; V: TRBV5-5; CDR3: CASSLRQFTDTQYF; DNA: TGTGCCAGCAGCTTGCGGCAGTTCACAGATACGCAGTATTTT
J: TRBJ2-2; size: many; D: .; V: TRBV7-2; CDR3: CASSFRGSGELFF; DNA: TGTGCCAGCAGCTTTCGGGGTTCCGGGGAGCTGTTTTTT
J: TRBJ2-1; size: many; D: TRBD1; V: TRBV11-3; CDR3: CASSVGQGFDEQFF; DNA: TGTGCCAGCAGCGTGGGACAGGGTTTTGATGAGCAGTTCTTC
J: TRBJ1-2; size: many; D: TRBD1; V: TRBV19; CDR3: CASSIAGGDGYTF; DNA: TGTGCCAGTAGTATTGCAGGGGGTGACGGCTACACCTTC
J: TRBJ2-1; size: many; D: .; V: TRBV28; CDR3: CASSFSSASSYNEQFF; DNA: TGTGCCAGCAGTTTCTCTAGCGCAAGCTCCTACAATGAGCAGTTCTTC
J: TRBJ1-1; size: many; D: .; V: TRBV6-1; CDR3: CASSQEYTEAFF; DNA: TGTGCCAGCAGCCAGGAGTACACTGAAGCTTTCTTT